The next 11 T cell receptor beta chains were all read from a single sample in a study of OX40 agonist ivuxolimab in advanced cancers. Method: immunoSEQ multiplex PCR; TCRdb's copy keeps in-frame clones and lacks some. This table holds some 77,000 clones, roughly 92% found once. Sequenced here: CD4+ or CD8+ T cells sorted from blood, sampled in a trial of the OX40 agonist ivuxolimab. The source of these receptors is an adult with an advanced solid tumor such as melanoma, head and neck, liver or kidney cancer.

V usage is TRBV18 and J usage is TRBJ2-1; D unclear. Germline CDR1 reads KGHSH; CDR2 reads LQKENI. Trimming pared 2 bases from V and 4 bases from J, leaving 12 bases between. CDR3 length equals 15 residues. The CDR3 DNA reads as TGTGCCAGCTCACCAGAGGCAAAGATTTACAATGAGCAGTTCTTC. It yields the protein CASSPEAKIYNEQFF.

The chain uses TRBV5-6 and TRBJ1-1; D is undetermined. Trimming left V 1 base short and J 4 bases short, with 8 bases between. This CDR3 comprises 13 residues. Germline loops: CDR1 SGHDT, CDR2 YYEEEE. For the CDR3, the DNA is TGTGCCAGCAGCTTGAGCGAGGGCACTGAAGCTTTCTTT. Its translation: CASSLSEGTEAFF.

This chain joins TRBV5-4 and TRBJ2-1, with D possibly matching TRBD1 (6 bases). The length of the CDR3 is 15 residues. The germline V and J ends were trimmed by 5 bases and 0 bases, with 12 bases remaining between them. CDR1 and CDR2 (germline): SGHNT, YYREEE (reference sequence). CDR3 coding DNA: TGTGCCAGCAGTTTAACAGGGAACTCCTACAATGAGCAGTTCTTC. It codes for CASSLTGNSYNEQFF. The full variable domain, completed using reference TRBV5-4 and TRBJ2-1, is ETGVTQSPTHLIKTRGQQVTLRCSSQSGHNTVSWYQQALGQGPQFIFQYYREEENGRGNFPPRFSGLQFPNYSSELNVNALELDDSALYLCASSLTGNSYNEQFFGPGTRLTVL.

V is TRBV7-2 and J is TRBJ1-2, with D maybe TRBD1 (5 bases). The CDR3 sequence is 15 residues long. From germline, CDR1 is SGHTA and CDR2 FQGNSA. V lost 6 bases, J lost 3 bases, and 17 bases lay in between. The CDR3 coding sequence is TGTGCCAGCAGGTTTGGGGCTCAGCGGGACTATGGCTACACCTTC. Amino acids: CASRFGAQRDYGYTF. The entire variable domain, with the rest obtained from reference TRBV7-2 and TRBJ1-2, is as follows: GAGVSQSPSNKVTEKGKDVELRCDPISGHTALYWYRQSLGQGLEFLIYFQGNSAPDKSGLPSDRFSAERTGGSVSTLTIQRTQQEDSAVYLCASRFGAQRDYGYTFGSGTRLTVV.

There are a few counts of this clone. This chain connects TRBV28 to TRBJ1-1; 7 bases agree with TRBD1. The trim removed 4 bases at V and 4 bases at J, leaving 9 bases unmatched. CDR3 length: 15 residues. The germline gives CDR1 MDHEN, CDR2 SYDVKM. The CDR3 DNA reads as TGTGCCAGCAGTTCCGCGACAGGGTCCGGCACTGAAGCTTTCTTT. It translates to CASSSATGSGTEAFF.

V and J are TRBV7-9 and TRBJ1-5; unclear D gene. CDR1 is SEHNR and CDR2 is FQNEAQ in the germline V gene (reference sequence). This CDR3 contains 12 residues. With 3 bases removed from V and 7 bases from J, the gap between germline ends came to 7 bases. The CDR3 DNA reads TGTGCCAGCAGCTTTGGGAACCAGCCCCAGCATTTT. This translates into CASSFGNQPQHF.

This clone was recorded once. The chain joins TRBV4-1 to TRBJ2-5; D possibly corresponds to TRBD2 (6 bases). The germline V and J ends were trimmed by 1 base and 4 bases, with 10 bases remaining between them. The V gene's germline CDR1 is MGHRA and CDR2 YSYEKL. The CDR3 has 14 amino acids. In DNA form, the CDR3 reads TGCGCCAGCAGCCAAGGGAGGGCCGCAGAGACCCAGTACTTC. Amino acid sequence: CASSQGRAAETQYF.

CDR3 nucleotide sequence: TGTGCCAGCTCACCAAGCCCCCAAGAGACCCAGTACTTC. Protein sequence: CASSPSPQETQYF. The V and J genes are TRBV18 and TRBJ2-5; D uncertain. CDR1 and CDR2 from the germline V gene are KGHSH and LQKENI. CDR3 length equals 13 residues. Trimming took 2 bases from V and 1 from J, leaving 5 bases between them.

This chain joins TRBV7-3 and TRBJ2-7; 9 bases align to TRBD2. The CDR3 runs 15 residues. The V and J ends lost 2 bases and 4 bases, in that order; junction bases with no gene match: 6. Germline V lookup: CDR1 SGHTA, CDR2 FQGTGA. CDR3: CASSLGLAGRYEQYF. CDR3 DNA: TGTGCCAGCAGCTTAGGTCTAGCGGGAAGATACGAGCAGTACTTC.

J is TRBJ2-1 and V is TRBV27; 9 bases agree with TRBD1. The germline CDR1 and CDR2 sequences are MNHEY and SMNVEV (reference sequence). Trimming cost V 7 bases and J 13 bases; bases outside gene matches: 8. The CDR3 sequence is 12 residues long. The CDR3 nucleotides are TGTGCCAGCAATTTCGGACAGGGGCAACAGTTCTTC. Translating gives CASNFGQGQQFF.

The chain carries TRBV7-8 and TRBJ1-3; D ambiguous. The V gene's germline CDR1 is SGHVS and CDR2 FQNEAQ. V lost 5 bases to trimming and J lost 0 bases, with 14 bases between them. The CDR3 contains 16 residues. The CDR3 coding sequence is TGTGCCAGCAGCCCCCGTATGGGGAGCTCTGGAAACACCATATATTTT. It is translated as CASSPRMGSSGNTIYF.